A single sample gave rise to the 2 T cell receptor beta chains below, sequenced in a study of OX40 agonist ivuxolimab in advanced cancers. Assay: immunoSEQ multiplex PCR; the TCRdb copy retains only in-frame clones and omits some. The sample has more than 80,000 clones, 90% to 95% seen once; the top ten hold roughly 0.26%. The sequences come from CD4+ or CD8+ T cells sorted from blood, collected in a trial of the OX40 agonist ivuxolimab. The receptors originated from an adult with an advanced solid tumor such as melanoma, head and neck, liver or kidney cancer.

This clone was picked up one time. The chain carries TRBV7-3 and TRBJ2-1; 9 positions match TRBD2. Trimming removed 5 bases from V and 7 bases from J; junction bases left unmatched: 12. The CDR3 totals 16 residues. Germline V gene lookup returns CDR1 SGHTA and CDR2 FQGTGA. Written as DNA, the CDR3 is TGTGCCAGCAGCCCGGGGGGAGCGGGAGGCTATAATGAGCAGTTCTTC. Its translation is CASSPGGAGGYNEQFF.

This clone came up once. The rearrangement joins TRBV6-1 to TRBJ1-5, with D perhaps matching TRBD1 (5 bases). Trimming removed 6 bases at V and 5 bases at J, with 8 bases between. The CDR3 loop spans 12 amino acids. Germline V lookup: CDR1 MNHNS, CDR2 SASEGT. For the CDR3, the DNA is TGTGCCAGCAGGGACAACGATCAGCCCCAGCATTTT. It translates to CASRDNDQPQHF.